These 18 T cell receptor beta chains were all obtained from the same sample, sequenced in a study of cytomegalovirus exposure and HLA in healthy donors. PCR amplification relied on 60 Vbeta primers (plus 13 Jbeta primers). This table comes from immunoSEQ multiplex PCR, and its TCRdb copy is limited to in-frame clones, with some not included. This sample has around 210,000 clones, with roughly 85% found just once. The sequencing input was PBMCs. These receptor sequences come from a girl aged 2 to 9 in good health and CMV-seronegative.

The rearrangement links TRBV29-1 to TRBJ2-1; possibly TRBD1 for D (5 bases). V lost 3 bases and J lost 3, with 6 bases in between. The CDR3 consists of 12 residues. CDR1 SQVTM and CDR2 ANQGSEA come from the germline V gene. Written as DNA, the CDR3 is TGCAGCGTTGAGGGGCGCTACAATGAGCAGTTCTTC. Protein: CSVEGRYNEQFF.

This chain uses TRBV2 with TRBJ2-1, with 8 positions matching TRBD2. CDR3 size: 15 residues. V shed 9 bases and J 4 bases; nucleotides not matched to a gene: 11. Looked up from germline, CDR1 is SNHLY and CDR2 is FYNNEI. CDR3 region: CARSRASGYYNEQFF. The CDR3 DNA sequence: TGTGCCAGGTCCAGGGCTAGCGGGTATTACAATGAGCAGTTCTTC.

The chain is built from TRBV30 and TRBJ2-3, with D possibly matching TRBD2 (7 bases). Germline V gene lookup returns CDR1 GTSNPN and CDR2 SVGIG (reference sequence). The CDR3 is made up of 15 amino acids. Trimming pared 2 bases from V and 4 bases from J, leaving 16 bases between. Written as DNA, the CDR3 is TGTGCCTGGAGTATAGGACTAGAGGGGGCAGATACGCAGTATTTT. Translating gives CAWSIGLEGADTQYF.

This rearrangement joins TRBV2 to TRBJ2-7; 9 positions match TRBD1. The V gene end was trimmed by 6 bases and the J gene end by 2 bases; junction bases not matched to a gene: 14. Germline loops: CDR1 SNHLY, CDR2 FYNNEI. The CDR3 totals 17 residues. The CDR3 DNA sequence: TGTGCCAGCAGCTCCGGCTTCGGGACAGGGTATCCCTACGAGCAGTACTTC. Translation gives CASSSGFGTGYPYEQYF.

CDR3 residues: CASSQWGAYEQYF. DNA of the CDR3: TGCGCCAGCAGCCAATGGGGGGCCTACGAGCAGTACTTC. The genes are TRBV4-1 and TRBJ2-7; D may be TRBD2 (6 bases). Germline CDR1 reads MGHRA; CDR2 reads YSYEKL. This CDR3 has 13 residues. V was pared by 2 bases and J by 2 bases, with 7 bases between.

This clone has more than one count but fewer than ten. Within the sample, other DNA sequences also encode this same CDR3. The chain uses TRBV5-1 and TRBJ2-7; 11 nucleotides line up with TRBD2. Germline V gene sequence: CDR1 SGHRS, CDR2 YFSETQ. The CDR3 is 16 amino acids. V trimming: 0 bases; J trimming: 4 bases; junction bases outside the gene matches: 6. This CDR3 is CASSLELAGGPYEQYF. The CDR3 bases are TGCGCCAGCAGCTTGGAGTTAGCGGGAGGGCCTTACGAGCAGTACTTC.

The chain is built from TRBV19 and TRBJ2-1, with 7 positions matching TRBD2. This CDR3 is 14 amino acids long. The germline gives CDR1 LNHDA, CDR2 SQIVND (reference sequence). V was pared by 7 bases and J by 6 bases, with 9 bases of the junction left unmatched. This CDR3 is CASMSRAGSNEQFF. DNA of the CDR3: TGTGCCAGTATGAGCCGAGCGGGGAGCAATGAGCAGTTCTTC.

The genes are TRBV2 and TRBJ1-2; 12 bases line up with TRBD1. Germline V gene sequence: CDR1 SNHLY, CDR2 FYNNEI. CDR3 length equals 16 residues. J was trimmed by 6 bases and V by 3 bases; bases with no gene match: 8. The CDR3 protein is CASSDEGQGARDGYTF. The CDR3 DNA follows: TGTGCCAGCAGTGACGAGGGACAGGGGGCACGGGATGGCTACACCTTC.

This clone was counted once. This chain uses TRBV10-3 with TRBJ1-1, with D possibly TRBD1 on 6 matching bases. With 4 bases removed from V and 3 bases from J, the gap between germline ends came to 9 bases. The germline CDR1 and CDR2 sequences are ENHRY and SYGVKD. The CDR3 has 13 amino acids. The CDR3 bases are TGTGCCATCAGTGCGAACAGGGACACTGAAGCTTTCTTT. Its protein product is CAISANRDTEAFF.

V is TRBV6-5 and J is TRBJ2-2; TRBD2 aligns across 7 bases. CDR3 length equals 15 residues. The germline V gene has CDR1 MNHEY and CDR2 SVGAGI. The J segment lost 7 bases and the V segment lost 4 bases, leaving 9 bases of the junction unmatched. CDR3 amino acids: CASSSGLVVNGELFF. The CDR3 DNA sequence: TGTGCCAGCAGTTCTGGACTAGTAGTGAACGGGGAGCTGTTTTTT.

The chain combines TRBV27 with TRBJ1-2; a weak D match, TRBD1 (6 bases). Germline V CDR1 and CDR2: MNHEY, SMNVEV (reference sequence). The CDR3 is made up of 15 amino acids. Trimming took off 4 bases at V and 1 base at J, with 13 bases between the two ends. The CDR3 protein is CASSSKGGGNYGYTF. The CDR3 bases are TGTGCCAGCAGTTCCAAAGGGGGGGGTAACTATGGCTACACCTTC.

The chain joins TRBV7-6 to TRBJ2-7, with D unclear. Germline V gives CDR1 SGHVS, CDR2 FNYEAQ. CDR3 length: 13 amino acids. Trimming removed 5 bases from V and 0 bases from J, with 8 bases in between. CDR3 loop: CASSPTSSYEQYF. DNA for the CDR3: TGTGCCAGCAGCCCGACATCCTCCTACGAGCAGTACTTC.

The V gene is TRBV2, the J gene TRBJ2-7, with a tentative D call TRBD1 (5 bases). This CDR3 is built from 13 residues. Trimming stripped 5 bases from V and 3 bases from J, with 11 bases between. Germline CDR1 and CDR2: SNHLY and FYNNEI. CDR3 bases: TGTGCCAGCAGTCCCGGACAACTCTACGAGCAGTACTTC. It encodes CASSPGQLYEQYF. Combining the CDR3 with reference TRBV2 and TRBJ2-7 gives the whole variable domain EPEVTQTPSHQVTQMGQEVILRCVPISNHLYFYWYRQILGQKVEFLVSFYNNEISEKSEIFDDQFSVERPDGSNFTLKIRSTKLEDSAMYFCASSPGQLYEQYFGPGTRLTVT.

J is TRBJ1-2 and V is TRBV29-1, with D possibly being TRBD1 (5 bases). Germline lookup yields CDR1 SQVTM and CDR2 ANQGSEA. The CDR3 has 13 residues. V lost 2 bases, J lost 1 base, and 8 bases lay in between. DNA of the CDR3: TGCAGCGTTGAAAGCAGGGTTAACTATGGCTACACCTTC. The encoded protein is CSVESRVNYGYTF.

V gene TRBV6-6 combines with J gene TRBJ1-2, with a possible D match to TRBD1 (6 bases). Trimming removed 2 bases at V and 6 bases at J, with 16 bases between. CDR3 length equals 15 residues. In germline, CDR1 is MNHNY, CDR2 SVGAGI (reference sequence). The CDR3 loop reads CASSYRPDSFDGYTF. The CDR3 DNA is TGTGCCAGCAGTTACAGGCCGGACAGCTTCGATGGCTACACCTTC.

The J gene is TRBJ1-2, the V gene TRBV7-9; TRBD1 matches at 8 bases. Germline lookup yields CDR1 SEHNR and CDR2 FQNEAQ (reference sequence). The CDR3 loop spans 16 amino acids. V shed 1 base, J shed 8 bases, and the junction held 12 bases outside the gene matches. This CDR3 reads CASSLGWAGGKRGYTF. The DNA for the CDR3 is TGTGCCAGCAGCTTAGGATGGGCAGGGGGCAAAAGGGGCTACACCTTC. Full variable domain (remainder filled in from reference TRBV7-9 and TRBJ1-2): DTGVSQNPRHKITKRGQNVTFRCDPISEHNRLYWYRQTLGQGPEFLTYFQNEAQLEKSRLLSDRFSAERPKGSFSTLEIQRTEQGDSAMYLCASSLGWAGGKRGYTFGSGTRLTVV.

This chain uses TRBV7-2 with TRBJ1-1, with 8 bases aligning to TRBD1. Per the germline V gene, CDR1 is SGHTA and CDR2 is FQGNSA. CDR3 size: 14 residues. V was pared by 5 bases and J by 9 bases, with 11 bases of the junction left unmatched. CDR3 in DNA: TGTGCCAGCAGCGACCGGACAGGGCGCCACAAAGCTTTCTTT. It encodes CASSDRTGRHKAFF.

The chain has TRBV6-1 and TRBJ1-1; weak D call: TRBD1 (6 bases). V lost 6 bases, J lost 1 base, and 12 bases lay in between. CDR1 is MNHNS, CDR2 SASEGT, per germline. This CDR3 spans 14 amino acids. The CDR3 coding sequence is TGTGCCAGCAGCCTACAGGGCCCGAACACTGAAGCTTTCTTT. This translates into CASSLQGPNTEAFF.